The source of this T cell receptor beta chain is a study of response to subunit inactivated influenza vaccine. The CDR3 totals 12 residues. Germline assignment: CDR1 MNHEY and CDR2 SMNVEV (reference sequence). Trimming shortened V by 10 bases and J by 5 bases, and 11 bases separated the two germline ends. TCRdb re-called the RT-PCR reads with MiXCR, one entry per CDR3 protein. The sample lists under 950,000 distinct CDR3 sequences, 21% seen once, with about 10% in the top ten. This clonotype turned up a few times. V gene TRBV27 combines with J gene TRBJ2-2; D remains unclear. The TCR sequence derives from a man aged 50-59 years who received an inactivated influenza vaccine. Material: PBMCs from blood, obtained 4 to 6 days after vaccination. CDR3 amino acids: CATRLSTGELFF. The CDR3 DNA follows: TGTGCCACCCGGTTAAGTACCGGGGAGCTGTTTTTT.